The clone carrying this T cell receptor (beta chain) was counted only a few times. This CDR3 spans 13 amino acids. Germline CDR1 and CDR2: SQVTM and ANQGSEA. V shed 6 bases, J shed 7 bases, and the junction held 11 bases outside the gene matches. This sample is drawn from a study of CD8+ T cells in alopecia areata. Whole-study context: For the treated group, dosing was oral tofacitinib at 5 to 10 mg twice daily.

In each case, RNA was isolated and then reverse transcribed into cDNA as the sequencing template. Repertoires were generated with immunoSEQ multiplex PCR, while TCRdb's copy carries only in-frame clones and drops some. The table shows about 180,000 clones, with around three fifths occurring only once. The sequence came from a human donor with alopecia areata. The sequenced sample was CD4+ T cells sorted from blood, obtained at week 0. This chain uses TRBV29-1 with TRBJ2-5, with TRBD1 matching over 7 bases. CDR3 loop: CSVARDRDGTQYF. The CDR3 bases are TGCAGCGTGGCTAGAGACAGGGACGGGACCCAGTACTTC.